The 29 T cell receptor beta chains reported below all come from one sample, sequenced in a study of blood T cell repertoires in COVID-19 (dated by TCRdb to the early 2020s). Libraries were constructed by the immunoSEQ multiplex PCR assay. Imported from immuneACCESS, the table was reduced by TCRdb to in-frame sequences with V and J called. These copies leave out some clones; in studies compared against another copy, an unresolved V gene accounts for under half, and the cause of the remainder is not known. Counted in this sample were 100,000 or so clones; roughly 79% of them appeared once. Jointly, the top ten make up less than 45% of the sample. Sequences were obtained from peripheral blood. These receptors came from a man older than 75 with acute or convalescent COVID-19.

The V and J genes are TRBV5-4 and TRBJ1-4; D might be TRBD1 (6 bases). Looked up from germline, CDR1 is SGHNT and CDR2 is YYREEE (reference sequence). This CDR3 spans 14 amino acids. V was pared by 4 bases and J by 4 bases, with 11 bases between. The CDR3 is CASSPDSINEKLFF. The CDR3 DNA reads as TGTGCCAGCAGCCCGGACAGTATTAATGAAAAACTGTTTTTT.

The chain is built from TRBV10-3 and TRBJ2-1, with TRBD1 matching 11 bases. The ends lost 6 bases at V and 4 bases at J; junction bases unmatched: 8. Per the germline V gene, CDR1 is ENHRY and CDR2 is SYGVKD. This CDR3 comprises 16 residues. The CDR3 sequence: CAIRPSGTGGYNEQFF. In DNA form, the CDR3 reads TGTGCCATCAGGCCATCCGGGACAGGGGGTTACAATGAGCAGTTCTTC.

V gene TRBV11-2 combines with J gene TRBJ2-2, with TRBD2 matching over 10 bases. Trimming removed 3 bases from V and 1 base from J; junction bases left unmatched: 8. Per the germline V gene, CDR1 is SGHAT and CDR2 is FQNNGV. There are 18 residues in the CDR3. CDR3 sequence (DNA): TGTGCCAGCAGCTTCGAGGTTCCTAGCGGGAGGAACACCGGGGAGCTGTTTTTT. The encoded protein is CASSFEVPSGRNTGELFF.

The J gene is TRBJ2-7, the V gene TRBV7-9; a possible D gene is TRBD2 (5 bases). V lost 1 base to trimming and J lost 3 bases, with 16 bases between them. The CDR3 totals 16 residues. Germline lookup yields CDR1 SEHNR and CDR2 FQNEAQ (reference sequence). The CDR3 sequence: CASSLGEQRLGYEQYF. DNA of the CDR3: TGTGCCAGCAGCTTAGGGGAGCAGCGGCTTGGCTACGAGCAGTACTTC.

The V call is TRBV19, the J call TRBJ2-4; TRBD2 is a possible D gene (7 bases). The germline V and J ends were trimmed by 6 bases and 2 bases, with 14 bases remaining between them. In germline, CDR1 is LNHDA, CDR2 SQIVND (reference sequence). This CDR3 has 15 residues. This CDR3 reads CASRAGALTKNIQYF. The CDR3 DNA reads TGTGCCAGTAGGGCGGGGGCGCTTACCAAAAACATTCAGTACTTC.

This clone was found once. V gene TRBV6-5 combines with J gene TRBJ2-7, with 7 bases identical to TRBD1. V lost 4 bases, J lost 1 base, and 10 bases stayed unmatched. Germline CDR1 and CDR2: MNHEY and SVGAGI. The CDR3 is made up of 16 amino acids. In DNA form, the CDR3 reads TGTGCCAGCAGTTCGTACAGGGGCGGCAGGTCCTACGAGCAGTACTTC. This translates into CASSSYRGGRSYEQYF.

This clone was seen more than once but under ten times. V and J are TRBV7-9 and TRBJ2-1, with 7 nucleotides matching TRBD2. The germline gives CDR1 SEHNR, CDR2 FQNEAQ (reference sequence). Trimming cost V 2 bases and J 9 bases; bases outside gene matches: 4. CDR3 length: 13 amino acids. The CDR3 DNA follows: TGTGCCAGCAGCTTAATCGGGGGGTTTGAGCAGTTCTTC. Amino acid sequence: CASSLIGGFEQFF.

The chain recombines TRBV29-1 with TRBJ2-5; 8 bases match TRBD1. CDR1 SQVTM and CDR2 ANQGSEA come from the germline V gene. J was trimmed by 5 bases and V by 7 bases; bases with no gene match: 6. The CDR3 loop spans 12 amino acids. The CDR3 sequence: CSARTGQETQYF. CDR3 in DNA: TGCAGCGCTCGGACAGGGCAGGAGACCCAGTACTTC.

The count of this clone is one. The chain joins TRBV10-3 to TRBJ1-2, with D perhaps TRBD1 (5 bases). This CDR3 has 14 amino acids. Trimming stripped 3 bases from V and 4 bases from J, with 12 bases between. The germline V gene encodes CDR1 ENHRY and CDR2 SYGVKD. Here the CDR3 reads CAISDGRATYGYTF. Here the CDR3 DNA reads TGTGCCATCAGTGACGGCAGGGCAACCTATGGCTACACCTTC.

This clone has only a few counts. The chain joins TRBV28 to TRBJ1-2; 9 positions agree with TRBD1. The CDR3 runs to 13 residues. Germline lookup yields CDR1 MDHEN and CDR2 SYDVKM. Trimming at V came to 3 bases and at J to 6 bases, leaving 2 bases not matched to a gene. CDR3 in amino acids: CASSLDRGDGYTF. The CDR3 coding sequence is TGTGCCAGCAGTTTGGACAGGGGAGATGGCTACACCTTC.

The chain is built from TRBV2 and TRBJ2-5; 9 bases line up with TRBD1. The ends lost 7 bases at V and 4 bases at J; junction bases unmatched: 4. The CDR3 contains 13 residues. Germline V gene lookup returns CDR1 SNHLY and CDR2 FYNNEI. CDR3 coding DNA: TGTGCCAGCAAGACGACAGGGGGAGAGACCCAGTACTTC. Its translation is CASKTTGGETQYF. Full variable domain (missing parts from reference TRBV2 and TRBJ2-5): EPEVTQTPSHQVTQMGQEVILRCVPISNHLYFYWYRQILGQKVEFLVSFYNNEISEKSEIFDDQFSVERPDGSNFTLKIRSTKLEDSAMYFCASKTTGGETQYFGPGTRLLVL.

The V and J genes are TRBV18 and TRBJ2-1, with D possibly matching TRBD1 (5 bases). This CDR3 region has 15 residues. V lost 2 bases and J 6 bases, leaving 14 bases between the germline ends. The germline V gene encodes CDR1 KGHSH and CDR2 LQKENI. The CDR3: CASSPGLRQSNEQFF. The CDR3, as DNA: TGTGCCAGCTCACCAGGTCTACGACAGTCCAATGAGCAGTTCTTC.

The chain carries TRBV6-2 or TRBV6-3 and TRBJ2-4, with 9 positions matching TRBD2. CDR1 is MNHEY, CDR2 SVGEGT, per germline. The CDR3 has 15 residues. The trim removed 2 bases at V and 6 bases at J, leaving 5 bases unmatched. The CDR3 here is CASSYQLAGLNIQYF. CDR3 nucleotides: TGTGCCAGCAGTTACCAACTAGCGGGCCTAAACATTCAGTACTTC.

This clone was seen only a few times. V is TRBV13 and J is TRBJ2-5, with 10 positions matching TRBD1. Unmatched junction bases numbered 4, after V lost 5 bases and J lost 4 bases. The CDR3 loop spans 14 amino acids. Germline V gene data show CDR1 as PRHDT and CDR2 as FYEKMQ (reference sequence). The CDR3 sequence is CASSRTGGSETQYF. In DNA, the CDR3 is TGTGCCAGCAGCCGGACAGGGGGTTCAGAGACCCAGTACTTC.

This clone is a singleton in its sample. The chain recombines TRBV5-4 with TRBJ1-2, with a possible D match to TRBD1 (6 bases). The CDR3 length is 13 residues. Germline assignment: CDR1 SGHNT and CDR2 YYREEE (reference sequence). The ends were cut back, 4 bases at V and 5 bases at J, with 12 bases in the middle. DNA for the CDR3: TGTGCCAGCAGCCGGGGGGGCGGATATGGCTACACCTTC. It encodes CASSRGGGYGYTF.

The V gene is TRBV5-4, the J gene TRBJ1-1; 7 positions match TRBD1. Germline V CDR1 and CDR2: SGHNT, YYREEE (reference sequence). V was pared by 4 bases and J by 10 bases, with 10 bases of the junction left unmatched. This CDR3 comprises 13 residues. In DNA, the CDR3 is TGTGCCAGCAGCCAGGAGGGACAGAAAAGAGCTTTCTTT. This sequence encodes CASSQEGQKRAFF.

The chain recombines TRBV27 with TRBJ2-7; D might be TRBD1 (5 bases). CDR1 is MNHEY and CDR2 is SMNVEV in the germline V gene (reference sequence). The CDR3 sequence is 16 residues long. With 0 bases removed from V and 3 bases from J, the gap between germline ends came to 15 bases. CDR3 in DNA: TGTGCCAGCAGTTTATCGGGGCAGGGATTAAACTACGAGCAGTACTTC. Its protein product is CASSLSGQGLNYEQYF.

This clone was seen just once. This sequence joins TRBV5-1 and TRBJ2-7, with 10 bases that match TRBD1. Germline V lookup: CDR1 SGHRS, CDR2 YFSETQ. The CDR3 runs 14 residues. After removal of 3 bases from V and 2 bases from J, the junction contained 2 bases not matched to a gene. DNA of the CDR3: TGCGCCAGCAGCTCGGACAGGGGGGCCTACGAGCAGTACTTC. Encoded protein: CASSSDRGAYEQYF.

The V call is TRBV28, the J call TRBJ2-3; TRBD2 is a possible D gene (8 bases). The V gene's germline CDR1 is MDHEN and CDR2 SYDVKM. The V end was cut by 5 bases, the J end by 0 bases, with 21 bases between. The CDR3 loop spans 18 amino acids. In nucleotides, the CDR3 is TGTGCCAGCAGTCCACGGGGGGGGACAGTTTCTAGCACAGATACGCAGTATTTT. Translating gives CASSPRGGTVSSTDTQYF.

The chain employs TRBV28 and TRBJ2-1, with TRBD2 identical over 9 bases. V dropped 5 bases and J dropped 2; count of bases not matched to a gene: 13. Germline V gene data show CDR1 as MDHEN and CDR2 as SYDVKM. The CDR3 spans 18 residues. CDR3 protein: CASSGPMGAGGTYNEQFF. The CDR3 nucleotides read TGTGCCAGCAGTGGGCCGATGGGAGCGGGAGGCACCTACAATGAGCAGTTCTTC.

The chain employs TRBV10-3 and TRBJ2-7, with D maybe TRBD1 (5 bases). V was trimmed by 4 bases and J by 4 bases, leaving 17 bases between them. CDR3 length: 15 amino acids. The germline CDR1 and CDR2 sequences are ENHRY and SYGVKD. The CDR3 DNA is TGTGCCATCAGTGGAGACAACGAAAGGGGTTACGAGCAGTACTTC. This encodes CAISGDNERGYEQYF.

The CDR3 is CASSFMGLKANEQFF. CDR3 bases: TGTGCCAGCAGCTTTATGGGACTCAAGGCCAATGAGCAGTTCTTC. The chain combines TRBV7-2 with TRBJ2-1; D might be TRBD2 (6 bases). Trimming took off 3 bases at V and 6 bases at J, with 15 bases between the two ends. CDR1 and CDR2 from the germline V gene are SGHTA and FQGNSA. This CDR3 comprises 15 residues.

The V call is TRBV19, the J call TRBJ1-1; 8 bases agree with TRBD1. CDR3 size: 15 residues. The germline V gene has CDR1 LNHDA and CDR2 SQIVND (reference sequence). J was trimmed by 2 bases and V by 6 bases; bases with no gene match: 8. CDR3 in amino acids: CASRYLGQGNTEAFF. CDR3 coding DNA: TGTGCCAGTAGATACTTAGGACAGGGAAACACTGAAGCTTTCTTT.

This clone has a handful of counts. This sequence joins TRBV12-3 or TRBV12-4 and TRBJ2-1; D perhaps matches TRBD2 (6 bases). V dropped 1 base and J dropped 10 bases, with 11 bases sitting between them. The CDR3 runs to 13 residues. CDR3 coding DNA: TGTGCCAGCAGTTTAGGGGAGGAGAGGGAGCAGTTCTTC. Translating it yields CASSLGEEREQFF.

This chain connects TRBV28 to TRBJ2-6; a possible D gene is TRBD2 (5 bases). V was shortened by 0 bases and J by 3 bases, with 12 bases between the two germline ends. Germline loops: CDR1 MDHEN, CDR2 SYDVKM. The CDR3 has 17 residues. The CDR3 region has the DNA TGTGCCAGCAGTTTATGGGAGGCCGGGGTTGGGGCCAACGTCCTGACTTTC. As protein: CASSLWEAGVGANVLTF.

This clone occurred once. V and J are TRBV29-1 and TRBJ2-1; 11 positions agree with TRBD1. Germline assignment: CDR1 SQVTM and CDR2 ANQGSEA. J was trimmed by 7 bases and V by 7 bases; bases with no gene match: 9. The CDR3 consists of 14 residues. In nucleotides, the CDR3 is TGCAGCGGTGACGGGACAGGGGGTAGAAATGAGCAGTTCTTC. Translating it yields CSGDGTGGRNEQFF.

The chain has TRBV12-3 or TRBV12-4 and TRBJ2-7; D gene ambiguous. This CDR3 region has 13 residues. The V gene lost 3 bases and the J gene lost 4 bases, with 10 bases spanning the gap. The CDR3, as DNA: TGTGCCAGCAGTTTTGAGCCGTTATACGAGCAGTACTTC. Amino acid sequence: CASSFEPLYEQYF.

The rearrangement joins TRBV7-2 to TRBJ2-3; 8 bases map to TRBD1. V shed 4 bases, J shed 5 bases, and the junction held 8 bases outside the gene matches. This CDR3 region has 15 residues. CDR1 SGHTA and CDR2 FQGNSA come from the germline V gene. The CDR3 DNA follows: TGTGCCAGCAGCTCAAAACGACAGGGGAGAGATACGCAGTATTTT. Residues: CASSSKRQGRDTQYF.

V usage is TRBV27 and J usage is TRBJ1-5; maybe TRBD1 (6 bases). From germline, CDR1 is MNHEY and CDR2 SMNVEV (reference sequence). V was cut by 6 bases and J by 4 bases, with 16 bases left in between. CDR3 length: 15 residues. CDR3 in DNA: TGTGCCAGCAGCAAAGCCACAGGGCAAAATCAGCCCCAGCATTTT. Translation gives CASSKATGQNQPQHF.